Each of the 23 T cell receptor beta chains below was sequenced from the same sample in a study of shared T cell receptors in the human thymus. The assay was immunoSEQ multiplex PCR, and TCRdb's table has in-frame clones only and misses some. The sample has approximately 660,000 clones, around 89% seen once. The sample also formed part of further work on human thymus T cells.

Sequencing input: thymocytes. The receptors originated from a boy younger than two with a congenital heart defect.

The gene calls are TRBV27 and TRBJ2-2, with 8 bases that match TRBD2. J gave up 6 bases and V 3 bases, and 3 bases lay outside the gene matches. The CDR3 loop spans 14 amino acids. Germline lookup yields CDR1 MNHEY and CDR2 SMNVEV (reference sequence). The CDR3 is CASSFRGGAGELFF. The CDR3 region has the DNA TGTGCCAGCAGTTTTCGGGGGGGGGCCGGGGAGCTGTTTTTT.

The gene calls are TRBV29-1 and TRBJ2-5; 10 bases match TRBD1. The DNA end is more similar to TRBJ2-7, so the J call may be wrong. Germline loops: CDR1 SQVTM, CDR2 ANQGSEA. This CDR3 is built from 15 residues. The CDR3 nucleotides read TGCAGCGTATGCCCCGACAGGGGGCTTCCTGACGAGCAGTACTTC. It translates to CSVCPDRGLPDEQYF.

V usage is TRBV28 and J usage is TRBJ1-2, with D perhaps matching TRBD1 (6 bases). The germline V and J ends were trimmed by 5 bases and 5 bases, with 15 bases remaining between them. Germline V gene sequence: CDR1 MDHEN, CDR2 SYDVKM. This CDR3 is 14 amino acids long. CDR3 region: CASSLNRALYGYTF. In DNA form, the CDR3 reads TGTGCCAGCAGTCTAAACAGGGCCCTATATGGCTACACCTTC.

The chain recombines TRBV21-1 with TRBJ1-5. TRBV21-1 is given as a pseudogene. The CDR3 runs 16 residues. The CDR3 spells CASSKRSGRSNQPQHF. In nucleotides, the CDR3 is TGTGCCAGCAGTAAAAGGTCGGGGAGAAGCAATCAGCCCCAGCATTTT.

The chain recombines TRBV27 with TRBJ2-2; TRBD2 aligns across 14 bases. From germline, CDR1 is MNHEY and CDR2 SMNVEV (reference sequence). Trimming removed 5 bases from V and 3 bases from J; junction bases left unmatched: 5. This CDR3 has 17 amino acids. DNA of the CDR3: TGTGCCAGCAGTCCTCGACTAGCGGGAGGGCACACCGGGGAGCTGTTTTTT. This translates into CASSPRLAGGHTGELFF.

V gene TRBV28 combines with J gene TRBJ1-1; D is undetermined. The ends were cut back, 5 bases at V and 1 base at J, with 11 bases in the middle. The CDR3 has 14 amino acids. The V gene's germline CDR1 is MDHEN and CDR2 SYDVKM. In DNA, the CDR3 is TGTGCCAGCAGTGGACTACATGAGAACACTGAAGCTTTCTTT. As protein: CASSGLHENTEAFF. Filled out from reference TRBV28 and TRBJ1-1, the complete variable domain reads DVKVTQSSRYLVKRTGEKVFLECVQDMDHENMFWYRQDPGLGLRLIYFSYDVKMKEKGDIPEGYSVSREKKERFSLILESASTNQTSMYLCASSGLHENTEAFFGQGTRLTVV.

The chain employs TRBV4-3 and TRBJ2-3, with TRBD2 identical over 11 bases. The CDR3 spans 17 residues. The V segment lost 3 bases and the J segment 3 bases; nucleotides outside the gene matches: 8. Germline-derived CDR1 and CDR2 are LGHNA and YSLEER. Here the CDR3 reads CASSHPMRTSGTDTQYF. The CDR3 DNA reads TGCGCCAGCAGCCATCCCATGCGGACTAGCGGGACAGATACGCAGTATTTT.

The J gene is TRBJ2-7, the V gene TRBV10-3; TRBD2 agrees at 10 bases. The germline V gene has CDR1 ENHRY and CDR2 SYGVKD. This CDR3 contains 16 residues. J gave up 2 bases and V 3 bases, and 7 bases lay outside the gene matches. The CDR3 nucleotides read TGTGCCATCAGTGAAGCCGGACTAGCGGACGCCTACGAGCAGTACTTC. Translating it yields CAISEAGLADAYEQYF.

The J gene is TRBJ1-2, the V gene TRBV16, with TRBD1 matching 7 bases. The J segment lost 5 bases and the V segment lost 0 bases, leaving 12 bases of the junction unmatched. The CDR3 consists of 17 residues. The germline CDR1 and CDR2 sequences are KGHSY and FQNENV. The CDR3 sequence: CASSQSGTEGARYGYTF. The CDR3 coding sequence is TGTGCCAGCAGCCAATCAGGGACAGAAGGGGCTCGGTATGGCTACACCTTC.

The chain combines TRBV7-9 with TRBJ2-2; D unclear. CDR1 and CDR2 (germline): SEHNR, FQNEAQ (reference sequence). Trimming cost V 2 bases and J 2 bases, with 6 bases left between them. There are 14 residues in the CDR3. The CDR3 loop is CASSLPSNTGELFF. DNA of the CDR3: TGTGCCAGCAGCTTACCTTCCAACACCGGGGAGCTGTTTTTT.

This chain uses TRBV21-1 with TRBJ2-7; no DNA check was done on the table's D call, TRBD2. TRBV21-1 is flagged as a pseudogene. The CDR3 extends over 16 amino acids. The chain's CDR3 is CASSATTSGSCHEQYF. CDR3 in DNA: TGTGCCAGCAGCGCCACAACTAGCGGGAGTTGCCACGAGCAGTACTTC.

In its sample, this clone was seen once. The chain couples TRBV15 to TRBJ1-4; 7 bases fit TRBD1. This CDR3 is 16 amino acids long. CDR1 is LNHNV and CDR2 is YYDKDF in the germline V gene (reference sequence). J was trimmed by 3 bases and V by 4 bases; bases with no gene match: 8. In DNA form, the CDR3 reads TGTGCCACCAGCACAGCCGGGACAGCTTCTAATGAAAAACTGTTTTTT. Translating gives CATSTAGTASNEKLFF.

J is TRBJ2-2 and V is TRBV5-6; D is possibly TRBD1 (6 bases). CDR1 and CDR2 (germline): SGHDT, YYEEEE. The CDR3 contains 16 residues. V was shortened by 0 bases and J by 2 bases, with 11 bases between the two germline ends. This CDR3 reads CASSLAAGVNTGELFF. The CDR3 DNA is TGTGCCAGCAGCTTGGCGGCAGGGGTCAACACCGGGGAGCTGTTTTTT.

This clone was seen only once. This chain joins TRBV4-3 and TRBJ2-7, with 8 bases lining up with TRBD2. Trimming removed 1 base from V and 3 bases from J; junction bases left unmatched: 5. CDR1 is LGHNA, CDR2 YSLEER, per germline. CDR3 length: 15 residues. The CDR3 coding sequence is TGCGCCAGCAGCCAAGGGGCTAGCGGGTACTACGAGCAGTACTTC. Encoded protein: CASSQGASGYYEQYF.

V and J are TRBV6-5 and TRBJ2-7; a possible D gene is TRBD1 (6 bases). The CDR3 has 13 residues. The germline V gene has CDR1 MNHEY and CDR2 SVGAGI. Trimming took 4 bases from V and 5 from J, leaving 12 bases between them. CDR3 in amino acids: CASSLTGFDEQYF. The DNA for the CDR3 is TGTGCCAGCAGTTTAACAGGGTTCGACGAGCAGTACTTC.

V is TRBV25-1 and J is TRBJ2-7, with 8 positions matching TRBD1. The CDR3 spans 13 residues. CDR1 is MGHDK and CDR2 is SYGVNS in the germline V gene. V dropped 6 bases and J dropped 6; count of bases not matched to a gene: 7. The CDR3 sequence is CASSLRGQAEQYF. The CDR3 DNA reads TGTGCCAGCAGCCTCAGGGGGCAGGCCGAGCAGTACTTC.

The chain uses TRBV10-3 and TRBJ2-1; 8 positions agree with TRBD2. Trimming cost V 2 bases and J 4 bases; bases outside gene matches: 4. CDR1 ENHRY and CDR2 SYGVKD come from the germline V gene. The CDR3 length is 15 residues. In DNA, the CDR3 is TGTGCCATCAGTGAGGCGGGAGGAGGATACAATGAGCAGTTCTTC. As protein: CAISEAGGGYNEQFF.

The chain is built from TRBV6-7 and TRBJ1-1; the D is unclear. TRBV6-7 is flagged as an ORF with uncertain function. The CDR3 has 16 residues. V gave up 9 bases and J gave up 4 bases, with 24 bases separating them. CDR3 nucleotides: TGTGCCAGATCCTACCCCCCTTCCGCCTCGGGCACTGAAGCTTTCTTT. Translating it yields CARSYPPSASGTEAFF.

V and J are TRBV28 and TRBJ2-3; no clear D. Germline CDR1 MDHEN, CDR2 SYDVKM. The CDR3 contains 13 residues. Between the trimmed V and J ends, which lost 5 bases and 6 bases, there was a span of 12 bases. CDR3 DNA sequence: TGTGCCAGCAGTGCCCAGTTCGGGGATACGCAGTATTTT. This codes for CASSAQFGDTQYF.

This chain connects TRBV5-4 to TRBJ2-1; 14 bases map to TRBD2. Germline V CDR1 and CDR2: SGHNT, YYREEE (reference sequence). The CDR3 length is 18 residues. With 3 bases clipped from V and 1 base from J, the junction kept 6 bases outside the gene matches. The CDR3 loop is CASSWGLAGALSYNEQFF. CDR3 coding DNA: TGTGCCAGCAGCTGGGGACTAGCGGGAGCGTTATCCTACAATGAGCAGTTCTTC.

The chain couples TRBV6-1 to TRBJ2-5; 14 bases are a match to TRBD2. The CDR3 length is 18 residues. Germline assignment: CDR1 MNHNS and CDR2 SASEGT. The junction had 10 bases not matched to a gene; V was cut back by 2 bases and J by 5 bases. The chain's CDR3 is CASSELRLAGGPGETQYF. Here the CDR3 DNA reads TGTGCCAGCAGTGAACTCCGACTAGCGGGAGGGCCGGGGGAGACCCAGTACTTC.

The chain carries TRBV30 and TRBJ1-1; D might be TRBD1 (5 bases). The V end was cut by 2 bases, the J end by 1 base, with 17 bases between. Per the germline V gene, CDR1 is GTSNPN and CDR2 is SVGIG (reference sequence). There are 16 residues in the CDR3. The DNA of the CDR3 is TGTGCCTGGAGTAACCCCCTCGCCAGGGAGAACACTGAAGCTTTCTTT. Its protein product is CAWSNPLARENTEAFF.

This chain joins TRBV5-4 and TRBJ2-5; 8 positions agree with TRBD1. The CDR3 spans 17 residues. CDR1 and CDR2 (germline): SGHNT, YYREEE (reference sequence). Losses at the gene ends were 2 bases for V and 3 bases for J; bases not matched to a gene: 12. The CDR3 DNA follows: TGTGCCAGCAGCTTCCCGGGACAGGTTGGGGGCGAAGAGACCCAGTACTTC. It encodes CASSFPGQVGGEETQYF.